The 14 T cell receptor beta chains in this list originate from one sample, sequenced in a study of spatial heterogeneity in lung cancer. One entry per CDR3 protein, called by TCRdb with MiXCR from the 5' RACE reads. Of about 38,000 distinct CDR3 sequences in the sample, 6.5% to 9.5% were seen once. Time point noted: sample taken at primary tumor resection. The starting material was PBMCs, obtained at surgery. These receptors were obtained from a male donor with early-stage non-small cell lung cancer.

The gene calls are TRBV20-1 and TRBJ2-7; D call uncertain. From germline, CDR1 is DFQATT and CDR2 SNEGSKA (reference sequence). This CDR3 comprises 15 residues. The germline V and J ends were trimmed by 0 bases and 0 bases, with 12 bases remaining between them. The CDR3 DNA reads as TGCAGTGCTAGAGACCAGACACGGAGCTCCTACGAGCAGTACTTC. It translates to CSARDQTRSSYEQYF.

In this sample, this clonotype turned up many times. The chain joins TRBV5-1 to TRBJ2-3, with 10 nucleotides matching TRBD1. The germline V gene has CDR1 SGHRS and CDR2 YFSETQ. V shed 4 bases, J shed 3 bases, and the junction held 5 bases outside the gene matches. This CDR3 has 15 amino acids. In nucleotides, the CDR3 is TGCGCCAGCAGCCCGGGACAGGGGTGGACAGATACGCAGTATTTT. Encoded protein: CASSPGQGWTDTQYF.

This clonotype was seen many times. The V call is TRBV27, the J call TRBJ2-3, with 12 nucleotides matching TRBD2. Trimming at V came to 5 bases and at J to 4 bases, leaving 10 bases not matched to a gene. Germline V gene lookup returns CDR1 MNHEY and CDR2 SMNVEV (reference sequence). The CDR3 has 17 residues. The CDR3 loop reads CASSHRGLAGGADTQYF. The DNA of the CDR3 is TGTGCCAGCAGTCATAGAGGGCTAGCGGGAGGGGCAGATACGCAGTATTTT.

The sample holds many counts of this clonotype. The rearrangement joins TRBV7-6 to TRBJ2-5; TRBD1 agrees at 9 bases. The junction had 8 bases not matched to a gene; V was cut back by 4 bases and J by 5 bases. The CDR3 loop spans 15 amino acids. Germline-derived CDR1 and CDR2 are SGHVS and FNYEAQ. CDR3 in amino acids: CASSSTGGSWETQYF. CDR3 DNA: TGTGCCAGCAGCTCCACAGGGGGCAGTTGGGAGACCCAGTACTTC.

This clonotype occurred many times. V and J are TRBV5-1 and TRBJ1-4; D not resolved. The CDR3 has 15 residues. Deletions cut 4 bases from V and 7 bases from J, with 17 bases between. CDR1 is SGHRS, CDR2 YFSETQ, per germline. The CDR3 sequence is CASSPEGNRSEKLFF. In DNA form, the CDR3 reads TGCGCCAGCAGCCCAGAAGGGAACAGAAGTGAAAAACTGTTTTTT.

V gene TRBV6-6 combines with J gene TRBJ2-3; D uncertain. Deletions cut 7 bases from V and 2 bases from J, with 10 bases between. This CDR3 spans 13 amino acids. Germline CDR1 reads MNHNY; CDR2 reads SVGAGI (reference sequence). In DNA, the CDR3 is TGTGCCAGCAATGCCAGGAACACAGATACGCAGTATTTT. Amino acid sequence: CASNARNTDTQYF.

The rearrangement joins TRBV24-1 to TRBJ2-1; D unclear. Per germline, CDR1 KGHDR and CDR2 SFDVKD. Trimming pared 0 bases from V and 7 bases from J, leaving 15 bases between. This CDR3 has 16 amino acids. CDR3 in DNA: TGTGCCACCAGTGATTTGCAGACCGGATTTGGGAATGAGCAGTTCTTC. Its translation: CATSDLQTGFGNEQFF.

The table lists this clonotype with many counts. This chain uses TRBV6-4 with TRBJ2-5, with D uncertain. The length of the CDR3 is 9 residues. Germline V gene sequence: CDR1 MRHNA, CDR2 SNTAGT. V dropped 6 bases and J dropped 4 bases, with 0 bases sitting between them. CDR3 DNA: TGTGCCAGCAGAGAGACCCAGTACTTC. This encodes CASRETQYF.

The CDR3 reads CASSVLSTGELFF. The CDR3 coding sequence is TGTGCCAGCAGCGTTCTGAGCACCGGGGAGCTGTTTTTT. The chain has TRBV9 and TRBJ2-2, with D unresolved. The germline V and J ends were trimmed by 2 bases and 4 bases, with 6 bases remaining between them. This CDR3 is built from 13 residues. Germline V lookup: CDR1 SGDLS, CDR2 YYNGEE.

This clonotype has a count of ten or more. V is TRBV24-1 and J is TRBJ2-3; the D gene is possibly TRBD2 (6 bases). This CDR3 is built from 13 residues. In germline, CDR1 is KGHDR, CDR2 SFDVKD. The V end lost 5 bases, the J end lost 5 bases, and 10 bases lay between the germline ends. CDR3 DNA: TGTGCCACCAGTGGACTAGGCCTAGATACGCAGTATTTT. This codes for CATSGLGLDTQYF.

This clonotype was found many times. V gene TRBV7-3 combines with J gene TRBJ2-3; D may correspond to TRBD1 or TRBD2 (5 bases each). Germline assignment: CDR1 SGHTA and CDR2 FQGTGA. V lost 5 bases, J lost 4 bases, and 13 bases lay in between. There are 14 residues in the CDR3. CDR3 nucleotide sequence: TGTGCCAGCAGCCCCGAGGGGCCGTCAGATACGCAGTATTTT. Its translation: CASSPEGPSDTQYF.

V usage is TRBV24-1 and J usage is TRBJ2-1; possible D gene TRBD2, 5 bases. CDR1 is KGHDR and CDR2 is SFDVKD in the germline V gene. The CDR3 consists of 12 residues. Trimming pared 5 bases from V and 7 bases from J, leaving 8 bases between. CDR3 amino acids: CATSGTSNEQFF. CDR3 coding DNA: TGTGCCACCAGTGGGACTTCGAATGAGCAGTTCTTC.

There are many counts of this clonotype. The chain has TRBV7-2 and TRBJ2-1; no clear D. Between the trimmed V and J ends, which lost 5 bases and 0 bases, there was a span of 8 bases. The CDR3 has 14 amino acids. Germline values: CDR1 SGHTA, CDR2 FQGNSA. The DNA for the CDR3 is TGTGCCAGCAGCCTAGGAAACTCCTACAATGAGCAGTTCTTC. It specifies CASSLGNSYNEQFF.

The chain carries TRBV7-2 and TRBJ2-3; 7 positions agree with TRBD2. The V gene end was trimmed by 1 base and the J gene end by 1 base; junction bases not matched to a gene: 17. Germline V lookup: CDR1 SGHTA, CDR2 FQGNSA. The CDR3 has 20 amino acids. The CDR3 reads CASSLVPSGFNRRRTDTQYF. The CDR3 region has the DNA TGTGCCAGCAGCTTAGTGCCTAGCGGATTCAACCGCCGTCGCACAGATACGCAGTATTTT. Drawing the rest from reference TRBV7-2 and TRBJ2-3, the complete variable domain is GAGVSQSPSNKVTEKGKDVELRCDPISGHTALYWYRQSLGQGLEFLIYFQGNSAPDKSGLPSDRFSAERTGGSVSTLTIQRTQQEDSAVYLCASSLVPSGFNRRRTDTQYFGPGTRLTVL.